The present entry profiles one TCR beta chain with its context. The antigen it recognizes is unknown. No much larger clone is present one base from it, and per-base qualities are unavailable. TCRbeta CDR3 regions were amplified from genomic DNA using the immunoSEQ Assay, a bias-controlled multiplex PCR. Turning to the authors' computational methods: Within the assay, amplification of reference gene primers was used to estimate how many nucleated cells each sample contained. To quantify the absolute abundance of each unique TCRbeta CDR3 rearrangement, sequence reads were collapsed and filtered. Productive Simpson clonality was computed per sample as the square root of Simpson's diversity index over productive rearrangements. This is the immuneACCESS table as TCRdb keeps it, with only in-frame sequences that have V and J called. A part of the clones is gone; compared with another copy, unresolved V genes explain less than half, and the rest is unexplained. V, J and clone size reflect that table, while D and trimming were determined from the DNA. This sample is represented by some 170,000 clones; 77% of them were singletons. The ten largest clones take up 2.5% to 3% of the sample.

This sample is drawn from a study of blood T cell repertoires in COVID-19 (dated by TCRdb to about 2020). Study-wide context: Samples from collaborators originated in the United States, Italy and Spain and spanned both the acute and convalescent phases of COVID-19. The material from the prospective study consisted of cDNA or gDNA derived from T cells, B-cell-depleted T cells, or PBMCs. Subjects who had been exposed to COVID-19, were actively infected with it, or had recovered from it provided the deeply sampled blood TCRbeta repertoires that made up the dataset. The repertoires were released in a freely available public database meant as a resource for research on the immune response to SARS-CoV-2. Samples were obtained from the ongoing ImmuneRACE study (first 160 participants) and from 1,254 subjects provided by 6 global collaborators. A de-identified subject ID, COVID-19 status, age in years and sex were almost always included in the sample metadata. HLA class I and class II types, where available, came from metadata supplied by the sample provider rather than from assay-based typing. The study at large found these results: How much clinical and demographic metadata was included differed by source and by participant, and the metadata was provided uncurated.

Whole blood was collected in K2EDTA tubes by collaborating institutions according to the institutions' own protocols. For TCRbeta analysis, collaborators shipped samples in one of three forms: frozen whole blood, isolated PBMCs, or DNA extracted from either of those sample types. Sequenced material: peripheral blood. This receptor was taken from a man between 65 and 80 years old with acute or convalescent COVID-19.

CDR3 sequence: CASSWEGTPRSTDTQYF. The DNA sequence is as follows: TGCGCCAGCAGCTGGGAGGGGACGCCTCGGAGCACAGATACGCAGTATTTT. The chain links TRBV5-1 with TRBJ2-3; TRBD2 fits 7 bases in the junction. V is cut back by 3 bases and J by 0 bases, with 10 bases in the junction unmatched. There are 17 amino acids in the CDR3, from cysteine to phenylalanine inclusive. Only CDR3 DNA remains: 51 bases, in frame from the first base. Per the germline V gene, SGHRS is the CDR1 and YFSETQ is the CDR2.